This entry features one T cell receptor (beta chain) sequence. What it binds is not known. The data were taken from a study of shared clonotypes between healthy human individuals. TCRdb keeps only in-frame clones here, not all; method: immunoSEQ multiplex PCR. The sample contains over 75,000 clones, 68% of which appear only once. Overall study results and limits: Generation probability values for non-shared clonotypes were lower than those for clonotypes shared by all four donors.

Per the germline V gene, CDR1 is ENHRY and CDR2 is SYGVKD. This CDR3 has 15 amino acids. Trimming cost V 4 bases and J 7 bases; bases outside gene matches: 12. The sequenced sample was memory CD8+ T cells sorted from blood. Specified subset: CD45RO+ cells pooled with CCR7-negative TemRA cells. This sequence was found in a man aged 30-40 years in good health. V gene TRBV10-3 combines with J gene TRBJ2-7; 8 nucleotides agree with TRBD2. CDR3 region: CAISGSGLVGREQYF. The CDR3 nucleotides read TGTGCCATCAGTGGGTCGGGACTAGTGGGGCGAGAGCAGTACTTC.